A single sample gave rise to the 8 T cell receptor beta chains below, sequenced in a study of shared clonotypes between healthy human individuals. Data came from immunoSEQ multiplex PCR; TCRdb stores just in-frame clones and leaves some out. This sample carries some 2,000,000 clones, 95% of them seen once, and the ten largest clones take approximately 0.13%. The sample comprised naive CD4+ T cells sorted from blood. Subset described: CD45RA+ positively selected. These receptors came from a man between 18 and 35 years old in good health.

For this clone: Additional DNA sequences in this sample encode the identical CDR3. The chain has TRBV5-1 and TRBJ1-1; no clear D gene. The V gene's germline CDR1 is SGHRS and CDR2 YFSETQ. Trimming cost V 0 bases and J 1 base, with 10 bases left between them. The CDR3 has 15 residues. This CDR3 reads CASSLVGEGNTEAFF. CDR3 in DNA: TGCGCCAGCAGCTTGGTTGGGGAAGGGAACACTGAAGCTTTCTTT.

This chain joins TRBV10-2 and TRBJ2-5, with D possibly being TRBD2 (5 bases). The CDR3 runs to 19 residues. The V end lost 8 bases, the J end lost 1 base, and 29 bases lay between the germline ends. The V gene's germline CDR1 is WSHSY and CDR2 SAAADI. The CDR3 DNA is TGCGCCAGCGGAGGAGACTCCATAGGCAGAGCCGGACTCCAAGAGACCCAGTACTTC. It codes for CASGGDSIGRAGLQETQYF.

About this clone itself: The same CDR3 also results from other DNA sequences found in this sample. The chain joins TRBV5-1 to TRBJ1-2; D not resolved. CDR1 and CDR2 from the germline V gene are SGHRS and YFSETQ. The germline V and J ends were trimmed by 0 bases and 2 bases, with 5 bases remaining between them. This CDR3 is built from 13 residues. The CDR3 bases are TGCGCCAGCAGCTTGGGGCAGAACTATGGCTACACCTTC. Translating it yields CASSLGQNYGYTF. The complete variable domain, with remaining parts taken from reference TRBV5-1 and TRBJ1-2, reads KAGVTQTPRYLIKTRGQQVTLSCSPISGHRSVSWYQQTPGQGLQFLFEYFSETQRNKGNFPGRFSGRQFSNSRSEMNVSTLELGDSALYLCASSLGQNYGYTFGSGTRLTVV.

The rearrangement joins TRBV2 to TRBJ1-1, with D unresolved. The ends were cut back, 4 bases at V and 4 bases at J, with 10 bases in the middle. CDR1 SNHLY and CDR2 FYNNEI come from the germline V gene. CDR3 length equals 13 residues. The CDR3 DNA reads as TGTGCCAGCAGTGTTGTCTGGGGCACTGAAGCTTTCTTT. Its translation: CASSVVWGTEAFF.

The chain is built from TRBV5-1 and TRBJ2-3; D uncertain. The CDR3 spans 13 residues. Germline CDR1 reads SGHRS; CDR2 reads YFSETQ. Trimming removed 4 bases at V and 2 bases at J, with 8 bases between. The DNA of the CDR3 is TGCGCCAGCAGCACCGACAACACAGATACGCAGTATTTT. Translating it yields CASSTDNTDTQYF.

The chain recombines TRBV5-6 with TRBJ2-7, with TRBD1 as a possible D gene (6 bases). Germline-derived CDR1 and CDR2 are SGHDT and YYEEEE. V lost 3 bases to trimming and J lost 0 bases, with 16 bases between them. This CDR3 region has 16 residues. The CDR3 nucleotides read TGTGCCAGCAGCTCGTCCCGGGACAAAAGCTCCTACGAGCAGTACTTC. Translated: CASSSSRDKSSYEQYF.

V gene TRBV9 combines with J gene TRBJ2-3; 9 bases agree with TRBD2. The CDR3 consists of 18 residues. Per germline, CDR1 SGDLS and CDR2 YYNGEE. V gave up 0 bases and J gave up 1 base; unmatched junction bases: 9. The CDR3 DNA is TGTGCCAGCAGCGTAGGGAGCGGGGGGCCCGTGGGCACAGATACGCAGTATTTT. Translation gives CASSVGSGGPVGTDTQYF. The full variable domain, completed using reference TRBV9 and TRBJ2-3, is DSGVTQTPKHLITATGQRVTLRCSPRSGDLSVYWYQQSLDQGLQFLIQYYNGEERAKGNILERFSAQQFPDLHSELNLSSLELGDSALYFCASSVGSGGPVGTDTQYFGPGTRLTVL.

A single count supports this clone. V gene TRBV27 combines with J gene TRBJ2-7; 7 bases match TRBD1. This CDR3 is 15 amino acids long. In germline, CDR1 is MNHEY, CDR2 SMNVEV (reference sequence). The trim removed 3 bases at V and 0 bases at J, leaving 5 bases unmatched. The CDR3 DNA reads TGTGCCAGCAGTTTGGACAGGCTAAGCTCCTACGAGCAGTACTTC. Translation gives CASSLDRLSSYEQYF.